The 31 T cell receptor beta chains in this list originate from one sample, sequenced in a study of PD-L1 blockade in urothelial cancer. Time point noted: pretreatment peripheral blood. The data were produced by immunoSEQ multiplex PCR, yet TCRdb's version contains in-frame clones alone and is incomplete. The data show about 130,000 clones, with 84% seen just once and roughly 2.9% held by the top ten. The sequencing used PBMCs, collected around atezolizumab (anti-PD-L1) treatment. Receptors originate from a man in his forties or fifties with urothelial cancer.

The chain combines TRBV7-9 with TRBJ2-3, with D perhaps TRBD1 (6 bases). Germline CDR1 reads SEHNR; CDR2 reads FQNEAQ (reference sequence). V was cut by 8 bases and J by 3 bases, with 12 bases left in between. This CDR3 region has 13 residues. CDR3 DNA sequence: TGTGCCAGCGTCTTCCAGGGGACAGATACGCAGTATTTT. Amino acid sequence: CASVFQGTDTQYF.

Here the CDR3 reads CASSQTSGTINEQFF. The CDR3 DNA follows: TGTGCCAGCAGTCAGACTAGCGGGACCATTAATGAGCAGTTCTTC. The chain has TRBV28 and TRBJ2-1; TRBD2 agrees at 11 bases. Trimming at V came to 5 bases and at J to 7 bases, leaving 7 bases not matched to a gene. The germline V gene encodes CDR1 MDHEN and CDR2 SYDVKM. The CDR3 sequence is 15 residues long.

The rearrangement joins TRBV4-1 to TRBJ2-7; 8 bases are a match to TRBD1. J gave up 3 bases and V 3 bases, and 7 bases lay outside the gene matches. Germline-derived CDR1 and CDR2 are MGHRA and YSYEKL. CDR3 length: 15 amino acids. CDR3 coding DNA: TGCGCCAGCAGCCATTCAGGACAGGGTAACTACGAGCAGTACTTC. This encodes CASSHSGQGNYEQYF.

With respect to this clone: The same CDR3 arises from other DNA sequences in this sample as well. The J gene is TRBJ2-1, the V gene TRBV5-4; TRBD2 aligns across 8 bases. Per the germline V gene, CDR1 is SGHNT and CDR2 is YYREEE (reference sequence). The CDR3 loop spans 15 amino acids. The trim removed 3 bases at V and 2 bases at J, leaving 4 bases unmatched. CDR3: CASSSSGSTYNEQFF. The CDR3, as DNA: TGTGCCAGCAGCTCCAGCGGGAGTACCTACAATGAGCAGTTCTTC.

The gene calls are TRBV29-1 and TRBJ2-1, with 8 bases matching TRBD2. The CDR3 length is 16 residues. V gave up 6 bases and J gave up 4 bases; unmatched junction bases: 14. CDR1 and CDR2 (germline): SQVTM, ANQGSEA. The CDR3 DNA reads TGCAGCGTAGATCCTGAGCCGGGACTAGAATACAATGAGCAGTTCTTC. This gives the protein CSVDPEPGLEYNEQFF.

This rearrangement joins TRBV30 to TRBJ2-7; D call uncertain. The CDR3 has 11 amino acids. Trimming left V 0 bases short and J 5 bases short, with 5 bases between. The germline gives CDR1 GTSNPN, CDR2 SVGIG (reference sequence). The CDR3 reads CAWSVLNEQYF. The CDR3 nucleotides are TGTGCCTGGAGTGTACTCAACGAGCAGTACTTC.

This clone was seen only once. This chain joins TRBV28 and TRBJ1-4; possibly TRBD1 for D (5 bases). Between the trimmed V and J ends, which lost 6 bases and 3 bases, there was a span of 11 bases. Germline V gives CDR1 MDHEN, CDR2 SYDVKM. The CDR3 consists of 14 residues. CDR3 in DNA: TGTGCCAGCAGAACAGGCCCCGCTAATGAAAAACTGTTTTTT. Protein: CASRTGPANEKLFF. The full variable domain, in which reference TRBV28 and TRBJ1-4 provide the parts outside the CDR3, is DVKVTQSSRYLVKRTGEKVFLECVQDMDHENMFWYRQDPGLGLRLIYFSYDVKMKEKGDIPEGYSVSREKKERFSLILESASTNQTSMYLCASRTGPANEKLFFGSGTQLSVL.

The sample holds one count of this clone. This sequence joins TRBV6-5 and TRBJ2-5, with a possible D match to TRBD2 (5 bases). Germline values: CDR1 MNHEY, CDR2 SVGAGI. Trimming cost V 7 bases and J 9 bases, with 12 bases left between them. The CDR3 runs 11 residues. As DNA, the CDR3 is TGTGCCAGCAAAAAGGGAGTGGCCCAGTACTTC. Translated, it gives CASKKGVAQYF.

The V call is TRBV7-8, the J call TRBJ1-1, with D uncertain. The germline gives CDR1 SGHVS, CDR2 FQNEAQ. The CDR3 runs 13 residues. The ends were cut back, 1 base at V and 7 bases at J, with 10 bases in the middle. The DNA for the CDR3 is TGTGCCAGCAGCTTAGGGCACCTCTTTGAAGCTTTCTTT. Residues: CASSLGHLFEAFF.

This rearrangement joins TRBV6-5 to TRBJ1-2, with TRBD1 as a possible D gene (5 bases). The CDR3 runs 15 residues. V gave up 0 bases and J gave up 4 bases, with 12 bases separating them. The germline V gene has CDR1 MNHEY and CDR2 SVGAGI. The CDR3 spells CASSYSGQTFYGYTF. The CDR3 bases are TGTGCCAGCAGTTACTCGGGGCAGACGTTCTATGGCTACACCTTC.

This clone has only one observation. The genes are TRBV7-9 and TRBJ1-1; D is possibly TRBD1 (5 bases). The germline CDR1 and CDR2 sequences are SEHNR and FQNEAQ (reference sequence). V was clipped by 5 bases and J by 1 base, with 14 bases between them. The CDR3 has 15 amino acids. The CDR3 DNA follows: TGTGCCAGCAGCGCTAAGGGGCAGGCGAACACTGAAGCTTTCTTT. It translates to CASSAKGQANTEAFF.

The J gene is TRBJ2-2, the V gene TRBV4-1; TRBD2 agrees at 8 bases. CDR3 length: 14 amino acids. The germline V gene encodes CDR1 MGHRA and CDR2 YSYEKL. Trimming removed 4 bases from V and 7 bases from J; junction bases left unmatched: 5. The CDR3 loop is CASSRGLVFGELFF. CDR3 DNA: TGCGCCAGCAGCCGGGGACTAGTTTTCGGGGAGCTGTTTTTT.

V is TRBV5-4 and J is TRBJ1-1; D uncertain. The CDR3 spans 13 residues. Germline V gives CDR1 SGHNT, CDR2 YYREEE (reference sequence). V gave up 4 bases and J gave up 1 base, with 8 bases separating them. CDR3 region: CASSRTKNTEAFF. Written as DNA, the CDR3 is TGTGCCAGCAGCCGTACAAAGAACACTGAAGCTTTCTTT.

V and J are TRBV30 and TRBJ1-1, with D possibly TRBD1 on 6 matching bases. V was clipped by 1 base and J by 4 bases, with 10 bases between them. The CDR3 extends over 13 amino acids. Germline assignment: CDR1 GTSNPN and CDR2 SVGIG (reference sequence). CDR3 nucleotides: TGTGCCTGGAGTGCCAGGGGCTTCACTGAAGCTTTCTTT. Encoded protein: CAWSARGFTEAFF.

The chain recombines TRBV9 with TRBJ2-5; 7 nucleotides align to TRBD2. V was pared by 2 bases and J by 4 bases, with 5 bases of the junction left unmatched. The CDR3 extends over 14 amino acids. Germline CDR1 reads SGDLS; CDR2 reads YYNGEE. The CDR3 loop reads CASSVGGKAETQYF. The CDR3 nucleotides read TGTGCCAGCAGCGTCGGGGGGAAGGCAGAGACCCAGTACTTC. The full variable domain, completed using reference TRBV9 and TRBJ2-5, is DSGVTQTPKHLITATGQRVTLRCSPRSGDLSVYWYQQSLDQGLQFLIQYYNGEERAKGNILERFSAQQFPDLHSELNLSSLELGDSALYFCASSVGGKAETQYFGPGTRLLVL.

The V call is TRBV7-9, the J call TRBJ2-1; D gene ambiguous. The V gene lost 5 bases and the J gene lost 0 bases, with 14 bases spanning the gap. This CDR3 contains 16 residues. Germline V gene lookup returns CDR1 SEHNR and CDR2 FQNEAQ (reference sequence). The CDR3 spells CASSPSVISSYNEQFF. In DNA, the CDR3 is TGTGCCAGCAGCCCGAGCGTTATAAGCTCCTACAATGAGCAGTTCTTC.

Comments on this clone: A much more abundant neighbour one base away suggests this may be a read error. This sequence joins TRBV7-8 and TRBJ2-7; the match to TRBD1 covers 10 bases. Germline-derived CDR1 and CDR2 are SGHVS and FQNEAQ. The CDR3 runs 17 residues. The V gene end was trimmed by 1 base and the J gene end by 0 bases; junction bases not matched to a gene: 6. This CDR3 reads CASSLGTGGPSSYEQYF. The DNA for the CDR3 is TGTGCCAGCAGCTTAGGGACAGGGGGGCCAAGCTCCTACGAGCAGTACTTC.

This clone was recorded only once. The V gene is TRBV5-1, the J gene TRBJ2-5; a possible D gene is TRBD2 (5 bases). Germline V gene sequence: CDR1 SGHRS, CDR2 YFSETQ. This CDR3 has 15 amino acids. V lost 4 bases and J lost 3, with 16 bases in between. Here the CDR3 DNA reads TGCGCCAGCAGCGATGGCCCGGGATCTGAAGAGACCCAGTACTTC. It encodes CASSDGPGSEETQYF.

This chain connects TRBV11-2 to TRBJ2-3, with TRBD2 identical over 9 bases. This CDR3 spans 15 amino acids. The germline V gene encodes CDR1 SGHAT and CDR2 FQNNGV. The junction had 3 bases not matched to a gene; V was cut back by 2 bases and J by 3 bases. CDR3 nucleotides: TGTGCCAGCAGCTTAATCAGCGGGAGGACAGATACGCAGTATTTT. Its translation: CASSLISGRTDTQYF.

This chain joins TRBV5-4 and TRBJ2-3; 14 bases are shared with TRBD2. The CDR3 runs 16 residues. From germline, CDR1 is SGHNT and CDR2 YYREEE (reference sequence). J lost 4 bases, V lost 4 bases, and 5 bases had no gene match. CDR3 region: CASSTGTSGSADTQYF. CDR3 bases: TGTGCCAGCAGCACCGGGACTAGCGGGAGCGCAGATACGCAGTATTTT. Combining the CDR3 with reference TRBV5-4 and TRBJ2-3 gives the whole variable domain ETGVTQSPTHLIKTRGQQVTLRCSSQSGHNTVSWYQQALGQGPQFIFQYYREEENGRGNFPPRFSGLQFPNYSSELNVNALELDDSALYLCASSTGTSGSADTQYFGPGTRLTVL.

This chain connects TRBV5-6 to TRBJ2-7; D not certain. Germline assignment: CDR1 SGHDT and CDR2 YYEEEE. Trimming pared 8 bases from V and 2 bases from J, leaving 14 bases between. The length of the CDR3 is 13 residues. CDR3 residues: CASSPPGPYEQYF. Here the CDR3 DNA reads TGTGCCAGTTCCCCCCCAGGTCCCTACGAGCAGTACTTC.

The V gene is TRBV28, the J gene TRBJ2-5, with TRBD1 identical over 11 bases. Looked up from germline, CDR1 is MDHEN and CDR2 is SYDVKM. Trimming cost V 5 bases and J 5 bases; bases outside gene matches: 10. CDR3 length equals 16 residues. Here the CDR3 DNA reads TGTGCCAGCAGTCGAGGACAGGGGGCTCCCAGGGAGACCCAGTACTTC. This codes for CASSRGQGAPRETQYF.

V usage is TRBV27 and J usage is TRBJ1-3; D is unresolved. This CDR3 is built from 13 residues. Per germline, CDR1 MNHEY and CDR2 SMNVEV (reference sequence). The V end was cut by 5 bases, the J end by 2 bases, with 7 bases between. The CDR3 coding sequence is TGTGCCAGCAGTCCCCACACTGGAAACACCATATATTTT. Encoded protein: CASSPHTGNTIYF.

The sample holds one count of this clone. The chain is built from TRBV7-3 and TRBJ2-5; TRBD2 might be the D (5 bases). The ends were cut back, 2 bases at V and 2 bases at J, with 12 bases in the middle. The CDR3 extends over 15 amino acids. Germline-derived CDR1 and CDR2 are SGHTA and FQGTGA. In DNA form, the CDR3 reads TGTGCCAGCAGCTTAGGGCTAGCCAGACAAGAGACCCAGTACTTC. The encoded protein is CASSLGLARQETQYF.

Here the CDR3 reads CASSSPGQGGGQPQHF. The CDR3 DNA reads as TGTGCCAGCAGTTCCCCGGGACAGGGAGGAGGACAGCCCCAGCATTTT. The chain uses TRBV6-5 and TRBJ1-5; 9 bases align to TRBD1. V shed 4 bases, J shed 7 bases, and the junction held 11 bases outside the gene matches. CDR1 and CDR2 from the germline V gene are MNHEY and SVGAGI. The CDR3 totals 16 residues.

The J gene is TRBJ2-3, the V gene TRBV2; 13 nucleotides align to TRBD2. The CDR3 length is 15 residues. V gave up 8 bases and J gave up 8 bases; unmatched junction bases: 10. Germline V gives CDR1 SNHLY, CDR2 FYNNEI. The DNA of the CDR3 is TGTGCCAGCCGGGGGGGACTAGCGGGGATGGCTACGCAGTATTTT. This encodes CASRGGLAGMATQYF. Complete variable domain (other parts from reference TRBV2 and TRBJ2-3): EPEVTQTPSHQVTQMGQEVILRCVPISNHLYFYWYRQILGQKVEFLVSFYNNEISEKSEIFDDQFSVERPDGSNFTLKIRSTKLEDSAMYFCASRGGLAGMATQYFGPGTRLTVL.

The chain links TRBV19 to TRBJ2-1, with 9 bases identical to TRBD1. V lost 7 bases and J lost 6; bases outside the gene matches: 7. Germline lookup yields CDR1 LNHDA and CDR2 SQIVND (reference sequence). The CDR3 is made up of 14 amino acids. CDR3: CASNPGTGFNEQFF. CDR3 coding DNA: TGTGCCAGTAACCCCGGGACAGGGTTCAATGAGCAGTTCTTC.

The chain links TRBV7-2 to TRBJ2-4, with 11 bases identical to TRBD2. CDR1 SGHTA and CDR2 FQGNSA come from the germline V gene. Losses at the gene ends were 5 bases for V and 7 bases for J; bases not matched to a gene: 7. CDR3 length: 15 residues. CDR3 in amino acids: CASSPRLAGSNIQYF. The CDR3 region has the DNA TGTGCCAGCAGCCCTAGACTAGCGGGATCGAACATTCAGTACTTC. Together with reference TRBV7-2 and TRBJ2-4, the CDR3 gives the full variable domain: GAGVSQSPSNKVTEKGKDVELRCDPISGHTALYWYRQSLGQGLEFLIYFQGNSAPDKSGLPSDRFSAERTGGSVSTLTIQRTQQEDSAVYLCASSPRLAGSNIQYFGAGTRLSVL.

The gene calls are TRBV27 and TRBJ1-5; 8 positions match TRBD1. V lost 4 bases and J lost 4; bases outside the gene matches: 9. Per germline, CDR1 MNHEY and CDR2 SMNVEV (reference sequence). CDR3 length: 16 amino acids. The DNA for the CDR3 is TGTGCCAGCAGTTATATTGGGGGACAGGCTAATCAGCCCCAGCATTTT. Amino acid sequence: CASSYIGGQANQPQHF.

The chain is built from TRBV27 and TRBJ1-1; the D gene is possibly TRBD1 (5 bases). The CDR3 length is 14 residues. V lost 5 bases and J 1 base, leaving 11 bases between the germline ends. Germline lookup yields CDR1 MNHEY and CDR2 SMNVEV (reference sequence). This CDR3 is CASSPDSRNTEAFF. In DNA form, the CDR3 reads TGTGCCAGCAGTCCTGACAGCCGGAACACTGAAGCTTTCTTT.

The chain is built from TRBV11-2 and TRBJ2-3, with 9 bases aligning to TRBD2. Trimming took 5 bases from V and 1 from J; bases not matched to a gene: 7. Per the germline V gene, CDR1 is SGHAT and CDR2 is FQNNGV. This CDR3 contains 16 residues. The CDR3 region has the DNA TGTGCCAGCAGCAAGCCCTTAGCGGGGGGCACAGATACGCAGTATTTT. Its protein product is CASSKPLAGGTDTQYF. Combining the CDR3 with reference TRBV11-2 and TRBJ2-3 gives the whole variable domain EAGVAQSPRYKIIEKRQSVAFWCNPISGHATLYWYQQILGQGPKLLIQFQNNGVVDDSQLPKDRFSAERLKGVDSTLKIQPAKLEDSAVYLCASSKPLAGGTDTQYFGPGTRLTVL.